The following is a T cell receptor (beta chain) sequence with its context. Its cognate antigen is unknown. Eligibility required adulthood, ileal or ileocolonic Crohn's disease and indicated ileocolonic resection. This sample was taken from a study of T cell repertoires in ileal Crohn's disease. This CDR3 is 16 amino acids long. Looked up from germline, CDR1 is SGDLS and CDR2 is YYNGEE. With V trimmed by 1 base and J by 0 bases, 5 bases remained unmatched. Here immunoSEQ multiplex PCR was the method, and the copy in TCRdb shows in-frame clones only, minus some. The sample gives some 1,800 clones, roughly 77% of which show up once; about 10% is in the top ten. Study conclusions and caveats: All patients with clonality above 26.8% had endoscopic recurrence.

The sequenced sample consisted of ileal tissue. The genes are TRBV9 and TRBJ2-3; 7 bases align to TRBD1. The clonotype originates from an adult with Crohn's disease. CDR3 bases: TGTGCCAGCAGCGTATTAGGGGGCCGGAGCACAGATACGCAGTATTTT. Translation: CASSVLGGRSTDTQYF. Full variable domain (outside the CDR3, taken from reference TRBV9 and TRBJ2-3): DSGVTQTPKHLITATGQRVTLRCSPRSGDLSVYWYQQSLDQGLQFLIQYYNGEERAKGNILERFSAQQFPDLHSELNLSSLELGDSALYFCASSVLGGRSTDTQYFGPGTRLTVL.